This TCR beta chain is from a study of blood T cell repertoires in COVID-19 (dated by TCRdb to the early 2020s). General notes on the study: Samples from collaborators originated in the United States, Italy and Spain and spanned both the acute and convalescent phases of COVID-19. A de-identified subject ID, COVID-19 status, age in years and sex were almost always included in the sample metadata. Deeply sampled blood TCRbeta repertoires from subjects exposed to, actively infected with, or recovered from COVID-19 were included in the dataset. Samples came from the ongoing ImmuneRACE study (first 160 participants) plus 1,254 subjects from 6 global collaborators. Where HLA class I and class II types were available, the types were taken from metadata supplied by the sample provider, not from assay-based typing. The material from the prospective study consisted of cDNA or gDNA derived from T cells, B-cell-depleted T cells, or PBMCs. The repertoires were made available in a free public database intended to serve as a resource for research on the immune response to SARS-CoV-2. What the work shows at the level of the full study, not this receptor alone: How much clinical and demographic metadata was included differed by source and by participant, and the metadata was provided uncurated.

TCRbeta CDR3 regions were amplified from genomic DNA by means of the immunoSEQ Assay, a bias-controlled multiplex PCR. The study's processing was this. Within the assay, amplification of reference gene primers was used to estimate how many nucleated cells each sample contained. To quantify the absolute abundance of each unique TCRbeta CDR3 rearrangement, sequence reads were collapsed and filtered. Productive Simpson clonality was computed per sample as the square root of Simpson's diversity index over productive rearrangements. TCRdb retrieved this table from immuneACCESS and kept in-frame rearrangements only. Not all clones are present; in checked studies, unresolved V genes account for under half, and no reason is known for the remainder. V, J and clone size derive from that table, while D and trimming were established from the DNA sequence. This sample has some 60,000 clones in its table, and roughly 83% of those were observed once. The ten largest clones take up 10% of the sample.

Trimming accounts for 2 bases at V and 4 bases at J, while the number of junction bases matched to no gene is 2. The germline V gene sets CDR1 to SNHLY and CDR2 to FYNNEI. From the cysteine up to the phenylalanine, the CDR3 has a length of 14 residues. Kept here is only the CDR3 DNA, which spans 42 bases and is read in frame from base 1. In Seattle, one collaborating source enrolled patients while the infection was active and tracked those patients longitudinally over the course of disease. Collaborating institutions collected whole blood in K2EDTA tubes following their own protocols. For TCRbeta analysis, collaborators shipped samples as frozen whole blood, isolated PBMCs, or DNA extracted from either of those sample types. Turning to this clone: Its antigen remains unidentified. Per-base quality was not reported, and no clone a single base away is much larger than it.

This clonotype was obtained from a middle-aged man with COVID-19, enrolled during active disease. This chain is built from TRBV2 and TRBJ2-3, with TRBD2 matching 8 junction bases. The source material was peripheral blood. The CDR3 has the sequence CASSERAGADTQYF. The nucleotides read TGTGCCAGCAGTGAACGAGCGGGAGCAGATACGCAGTATTTT.